The present entry profiles one TCR beta chain with its context. What it binds is not known. The method was immunoSEQ multiplex PCR; TCRdb's version includes in-frame clones alone and lacks a portion of them. The table lists about 23,000 clones, roughly 79% of them singletons, with more than 2% in the top ten. The entry originates in a study of OX40 agonist ivuxolimab in advanced cancers. The study's findings and limits: Relative to CD4+ cells, CD8+ T cells on average had more expanded clones. Clonal expansion from baseline to week 6 occurred in both CD4+ and CD8+ T cells.

With 6 bases removed from V and 5 bases from J, the gap between germline ends came to 17 bases. Germline V gives CDR1 SGHRS, CDR2 YFSETQ. This CDR3 is built from 14 residues. The chain is built from TRBV5-1 and TRBJ2-5; maybe TRBD2 (6 bases). This TCR derives from an adult with an advanced solid tumor such as melanoma, head and neck, liver or kidney cancer. The sample consisted of CD4+ or CD8+ T cells sorted from blood, taken in a trial of the OX40 agonist ivuxolimab. The CDR3 DNA reads TGCGCCAGCAAACCGGGACTTACGGGGGAGACCCAGTACTTC. Its translation is CASKPGLTGETQYF. The variable domain in full, completed from reference TRBV5-1 and TRBJ2-5, reads KAGVTQTPRYLIKTRGQQVTLSCSPISGHRSVSWYQQTPGQGLQFLFEYFSETQRNKGNFPGRFSGRQFSNSRSEMNVSTLELGDSALYLCASKPGLTGETQYFGPGTRLLVL.